The clone carrying this T cell receptor (beta chain) was seen repeatedly, ten times or more. What it recognizes is unknown. This sample was taken from a study of Graves' ophthalmopathy and Graves' hyperthyroidism. General observations from the study: In predicting ophthalmopathy progression, the model reached around 65% sensitivity and roughly 75% specificity.

Amplified TCR beta CDR3 regions were obtained using RNA transcripts as template. An initial RT-PCR round employing HTBI primers preceded a second-round multiplex PCR. TCRdb independently ran MiXCR on the multiplex PCR reads; one entry per CDR3 protein. The table lists over a million distinct CDR3 sequences, 36% of them singletons. Orbital computed tomography, together with clinical symptoms, serum thyroxine, TRAb and thyroid ultrasound, was used for diagnosis. The clonotype was recovered from an adult man with Graves' hyperthyroidism. The sample consisted of peripheral blood or thyroid tissue (not recorded which).

The CDR3 DNA reads TGCAGCGTTGCACCGGGACAGAGAAATGAAAAACTGTTTTTT. Translated: CSVAPGQRNEKLFF. The J gene is TRBJ1-4, the V gene TRBV29-1, with 7 bases fitting TRBD1. Germline assignment: CDR1 SQVTM and CDR2 ANQGSEA. Trimming cost V 4 bases and J 5 bases; bases outside gene matches: 7. CDR3 length: 14 amino acids. Variable domain in full (rest from reference TRBV29-1 and TRBJ1-4): SAVISQKPSRDICQRGTSLTIQCQVDSQVTMMFWYRQQPGQSLTLIATANQGSEATYESGFVIDKFPISRPNLTFSTLTVSNMSPEDSSIYLCSVAPGQRNEKLFFGSGTQLSVL.